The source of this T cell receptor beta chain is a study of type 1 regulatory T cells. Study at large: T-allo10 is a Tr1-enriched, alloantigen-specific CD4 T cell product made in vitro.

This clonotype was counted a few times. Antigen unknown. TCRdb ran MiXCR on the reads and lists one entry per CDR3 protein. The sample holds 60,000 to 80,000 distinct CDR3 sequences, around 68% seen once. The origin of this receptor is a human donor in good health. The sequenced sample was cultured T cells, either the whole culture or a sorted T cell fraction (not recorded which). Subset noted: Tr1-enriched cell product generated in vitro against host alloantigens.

The CDR3 coding sequence is TGCAGTGCTCGAACAAAAGGACTAGTGAGCAATGAGCAGTTCTTC. Translating gives CSARTKGLVSNEQFF. V gene TRBV20-1 combines with J gene TRBJ2-1; 7 bases line up with TRBD2. Per germline, CDR1 DFQATT and CDR2 SNEGSKA (reference sequence). V lost 5 bases to trimming and J lost 6 bases; unmatched junction nucleotides: 13. The CDR3 has 15 residues.